This T cell receptor (beta chain) originates from a study of shared T cell receptors in the human thymus. Profiling relied on immunoSEQ multiplex PCR, and the TCRdb table lists in-frame clones only, not all of them. The sample shows 500,000 to 850,000 clones, around 87% of them seen only once. V lost 4 bases to trimming and J lost 4 bases, with 20 bases between them. CDR1 LNHDA and CDR2 SQIVND come from the germline V gene (reference sequence). This CDR3 is 17 amino acids long. This clone has more than one count but fewer than ten. These data also featured in a second study, about human thymus T cells. That report notes: Resections were taken during corrective heart surgery, and the thymus tissue came from these. Apparent bias marked the V and J gene usage of thymic and blood repertoires. Related work found strong thymic repertoire overlap between unrelated individuals.

The sequencing input was thymocytes. This sequence was found in a boy less than two years old with a congenital heart defect. The genes are TRBV19 and TRBJ1-5; a weak D match, TRBD1 (6 bases). This CDR3 reads CASSKGQSWVYNQPQHF. In DNA form, the CDR3 reads TGTGCCAGTAGTAAAGGACAGTCCTGGGTGTATAATCAGCCCCAGCATTTT.